This T cell receptor (beta chain) was sequenced for a study of human T cells and chemical hapten exposure (dated by TCRdb to the early 2020s). Some background on the complete study: The libraries were sequenced as a pool, and the TCR yield per sample differed mostly because of small variations in library volumes within the pool. This study followed changes in the peripheral blood TCR repertoire in vivo during primary and secondary sensitization of alopecia patients to the hapten diphenylcyclopropenone (DPC). From each blood RNA sample, both TCR alpha and TCR beta chains were sequenced.

The CDR3 contains 14 residues, cysteine and phenylalanine counted. Only the CDR3 DNA stays, 42 bases, in frame from base 1. Sequences LGHDT (CDR1) and YNNKEL (CDR2) are obtained from the germline V gene (reference sequence). At the junction V is shortened by 4 bases and J by 5 bases, with 9 bases in between. The method behind the library was 5' RACE. Sequencing used an Illumina MiSeq. Library preparation attached unique molecular identifiers to individual cDNA molecules for quantitative, reproducible TCR counting. Per the authors' processing: Samples had a median of 95,638 TCRs, with a range from about 23,224 to 750,000. V, J and CDR3 annotation of the TCR reads was performed with the Decombinator software suite. Every sample was subsampled to the same number of TCRs (28,000) for the PS versus PT1 abundance plots. Expanded TCRs were defined as absent before sensitization and observed at least eight times at the 2-week time point. TCRdb passed the public sequencing reads through fastp at Q25 and MiXCR, retaining productive beta sequences. Rows merge per CDR3 protein into single entries with the most common DNA and genes. The V and J calls reflect TCRdb's pipeline rather than the authors' work. For this sample there are more than 60,000 distinct CDR3 sequences; around a sixth appear just once. The ten largest clones represent under 7.5% of the sample.

About this clonotype itself: Its cognate antigen has yet to be identified. Qualities for individual bases were not recorded, and no much larger clone is one base off.

Total RNA was extracted from unfractionated whole blood collected in Tempus Blood RNA tubes. Five or six healthy volunteers served as TCR sequencing controls and were bled at day 0, 2 weeks and 6 weeks. General study outcomes and caveats: After repeated subsampling, changes were observed in the strength of the expansion versus patch-test correlation and in the threshold at which the correlation became significant. DPC sensitization did not change the number of TCRs with a frequency above 1 in 1000, and there was no evidence of changes in global repertoire structure.

This receptor was obtained from a female donor in good health. This chain is built from TRBV3-1 and TRBJ1-6; possibly the D gene is TRBD1, per 6 matching bases. The CDR3 region reads CASSPRQDNSPLHF. The sequenced DNA: TGTGCCAGCAGCCCTAGACAGGATAATTCACCCCTCCACTTT.